These 27 T cell receptor beta chains were sequenced from one sample in a study of blood T cell repertoires in COVID-19. Using immunoSEQ multiplex PCR, the repertoire was profiled, and TCRdb retains in-frame clones only, with some absent. The sample gives about 440,000 clones, 80% to 90% of which show up once; approximately 4.5% is in the top ten. The sample taken for sequencing was peripheral blood. These receptors originate from a woman younger than 45 with acute or convalescent COVID-19.

This clone was seen only a few times. This chain joins TRBV9 and TRBJ2-1; 11 nucleotides align to TRBD2. The CDR3 runs 15 residues. The trim removed 6 bases at V and 0 bases at J, leaving 2 bases unmatched. Germline V gene lookup returns CDR1 SGDLS and CDR2 YYNGEE. The CDR3 loop reads CASTSGGSSYNEQFF. As DNA, the CDR3 is TGTGCCAGCACTAGCGGGGGGAGCTCCTACAATGAGCAGTTCTTC.

This clone is a singleton in its sample. This rearrangement joins TRBV6-5 to TRBJ2-1; 11 bases agree with TRBD1. J was trimmed by 4 bases and V by 8 bases; bases with no gene match: 1. This CDR3 has 13 amino acids. Germline values: CDR1 MNHEY, CDR2 SVGAGI. CDR3 nucleotides: TGTGCCAGCGGGGACAGGGGGTACAATGAGCAGTTCTTC. It encodes CASGDRGYNEQFF.

The chain couples TRBV4-1 to TRBJ1-1; D uncertain. V shed 0 bases and J shed 4 bases, with 9 bases lying between them. Per the germline V gene, CDR1 is MGHRA and CDR2 is YSYEKL. The CDR3 has 14 amino acids. This chain's CDR3 is CASSQDRGLTEAFF. The CDR3, as DNA: TGCGCCAGCAGCCAAGATCGCGGGCTCACTGAAGCTTTCTTT.

The chain recombines TRBV5-4 with TRBJ2-3; perhaps TRBD1 as D (5 bases). The V gene lost 4 bases and the J gene lost 0 bases, with 15 bases spanning the gap. CDR3 length equals 16 residues. CDR1 is SGHNT, CDR2 YYREEE, per germline (reference sequence). This CDR3 is CASSSLRQPSTDTQYF. The CDR3 coding sequence is TGTGCCAGCAGCAGCCTACGACAGCCTAGCACAGATACGCAGTATTTT.

CDR3 sequence reads: CASIGQGKDYGYTF. The CDR3 DNA follows: TGTGCCAGCATCGGACAGGGGAAGGACTATGGCTACACCTTC. V and J are TRBV5-5 and TRBJ1-2; TRBD1 agrees at 9 bases. This CDR3 region has 14 residues. Per germline, CDR1 SGHKS and CDR2 YYEKEE (reference sequence). V shed 6 bases, J shed 3 bases, and the junction held 6 bases outside the gene matches.

The V and J genes are TRBV6-5 and TRBJ1-4, with 10 bases lining up with TRBD1. CDR3 length: 14 residues. V dropped 6 bases and J dropped 8; count of bases not matched to a gene: 6. Germline V CDR1 and CDR2: MNHEY, SVGAGI. The CDR3 coding sequence is TGTGCCAGCAGAGACAGGGGGCGGAAAGAAAAACTGTTTTTT. Amino acid sequence: CASRDRGRKEKLFF.

The gene calls are TRBV7-9 and TRBJ2-7, with TRBD2 identical over 13 bases. The CDR3 is 15 residues long. Germline loops: CDR1 SEHNR, CDR2 FQNEAQ (reference sequence). After removal of 5 bases from V and 5 bases from J, the junction contained 6 bases not matched to a gene. CDR3: CASSTGTSGVDEQYF. The CDR3 bases are TGTGCCAGCAGCACCGGGACTAGCGGGGTCGACGAGCAGTACTTC.

The chain combines TRBV7-9 with TRBJ2-7; 7 bases are a match to TRBD2. The CDR3 loop spans 15 amino acids. J was trimmed by 2 bases and V by 3 bases; bases with no gene match: 7. Germline V gene data show CDR1 as SEHNR and CDR2 as FQNEAQ (reference sequence). The CDR3 nucleotides read TGTGCCAGCAGCTTCCGCGCTAGCGGAACCTACGAGCAGTACTTC. Its translation: CASSFRASGTYEQYF.

The chain employs TRBV2 and TRBJ2-7, with 7 bases matching TRBD2. The CDR3 contains 14 residues. Germline V lookup: CDR1 SNHLY, CDR2 FYNNEI. V shed 2 bases, J shed 3 bases, and the junction held 4 bases outside the gene matches. CDR3 sequence reads: CASSETGGGYEQYF. The CDR3, as DNA: TGTGCCAGCAGTGAAACTGGGGGGGGCTACGAGCAGTACTTC.

The rearrangement links TRBV5-8 to TRBJ2-7; 8 bases are shared with TRBD2. The germline gives CDR1 SGHTS, CDR2 YDEGEE. V gave up 1 base and J gave up 2 bases; unmatched junction bases: 11. This CDR3 spans 17 amino acids. The CDR3 nucleotides read TGTGCCAGCAGCTTGTACGGTCCGGGGGGGCCGGCCTACGAGCAGTACTTC. Translating it yields CASSLYGPGGPAYEQYF.

The rearrangement uses TRBV9 and TRBJ1-3; D might be TRBD1 (5 bases). V was pared by 3 bases and J by 0 bases, with 19 bases between. CDR3 size: 18 residues. The V gene's germline CDR1 is SGDLS and CDR2 YYNGEE. CDR3 in DNA: TGTGCCAGCAGCGCCCGAGATGTGGGGCAGCACTCTGGAAACACCATATATTTT. It specifies CASSARDVGQHSGNTIYF. The complete variable domain, with remaining parts taken from reference TRBV9 and TRBJ1-3, reads DSGVTQTPKHLITATGQRVTLRCSPRSGDLSVYWYQQSLDQGLQFLIQYYNGEERAKGNILERFSAQQFPDLHSELNLSSLELGDSALYFCASSARDVGQHSGNTIYFGEGSWLTVV.

This chain uses TRBV30 with TRBJ2-7; TRBD1 matches 10 bases. This CDR3 has 11 residues. V lost 7 bases, J lost 6 bases, and 3 bases stayed unmatched. Looked up from germline, CDR1 is GTSNPN and CDR2 is SVGIG (reference sequence). The CDR3 DNA is TGTGCCTACGACAGGGGGCTCGAGCAGTACTTC. This encodes CAYDRGLEQYF.

V gene TRBV6-5 combines with J gene TRBJ2-4; D may be TRBD2 (6 bases). CDR1 is MNHEY and CDR2 is SVGAGI in the germline V gene. V lost 0 bases, J lost 9 bases, and 18 bases lay in between. The CDR3 totals 16 residues. The CDR3, as DNA: TGTGCCAGCAGTTACTCGATAGGAGGGTCCCCCGGCATTCAGTACTTC. Encoded protein: CASSYSIGGSPGIQYF.

The chain uses TRBV27 and TRBJ2-7; D is undetermined. Per the germline V gene, CDR1 is MNHEY and CDR2 is SMNVEV (reference sequence). The CDR3 spans 13 residues. The V end lost 3 bases, the J end lost 3 bases, and 9 bases lay between the germline ends. The CDR3: CASSFGLFYEQYF. CDR3 nucleotides: TGTGCCAGCAGTTTCGGGTTGTTCTACGAGCAGTACTTC.

This chain joins TRBV5-1 and TRBJ2-7, with 8 bases matching TRBD2. The germline V gene has CDR1 SGHRS and CDR2 YFSETQ. V was pared by 4 bases and J by 4 bases, with 13 bases of the junction left unmatched. CDR3 length: 16 residues. The CDR3 sequence is CASSPDGKQRGYEQYF. For the CDR3, the DNA is TGCGCCAGCAGCCCGGACGGGAAGCAGCGGGGGTACGAGCAGTACTTC. The variable domain in full, completed from reference TRBV5-1 and TRBJ2-7, reads KAGVTQTPRYLIKTRGQQVTLSCSPISGHRSVSWYQQTPGQGLQFLFEYFSETQRNKGNFPGRFSGRQFSNSRSEMNVSTLELGDSALYLCASSPDGKQRGYEQYFGPGTRLTVT.

This chain joins TRBV4-1 and TRBJ2-1; D remains unclear. Germline V gives CDR1 MGHRA, CDR2 YSYEKL. Between the trimmed V and J ends, which lost 4 bases and 5 bases, there was a span of 15 bases. This CDR3 contains 15 residues. CDR3 DNA sequence: TGCGCCAGCAGCCCCCTCGGCGGAACAAACAATGAGCAGTTCTTC. It yields the protein CASSPLGGTNNEQFF.

The rearrangement joins TRBV4-2 to TRBJ2-3; perhaps TRBD2 as D (6 bases). In germline, CDR1 is LGHNA, CDR2 YNFKEQ. This CDR3 has 19 residues. Trimming cost V 1 base and J 2 bases, with 22 bases left between them. Written as DNA, the CDR3 is TGTGCCAGCAGCCAAGTGTTGGTCCGGGGTAGCGGTAACACAGATACGCAGTATTTT. Protein product: CASSQVLVRGSGNTDTQYF.

The chain recombines TRBV24-1 with TRBJ1-1; the D is unclear. V was shortened by 3 bases and J by 3 bases, with 4 bases between the two germline ends. Looked up from germline, CDR1 is KGHDR and CDR2 is SFDVKD. This CDR3 region has 12 residues. The CDR3 DNA reads TGTGCCACCAGTGATCAGGACACTGAAGCTTTCTTT. This gives the protein CATSDQDTEAFF.

The chain is built from TRBV7-3 and TRBJ1-2; D ambiguous. Trimming left V 5 bases short and J 2 bases short, with 15 bases between. Germline V gene sequence: CDR1 SGHTA, CDR2 FQGTGA. The CDR3 has 15 amino acids. The CDR3 here is CASSPHGGRNYGYTF. CDR3 nucleotides: TGTGCCAGCAGCCCCCATGGAGGCAGGAACTATGGCTACACCTTC.

This chain connects TRBV9 to TRBJ2-2, with 8 bases lining up with TRBD2. CDR1 is SGDLS, CDR2 YYNGEE, per germline. With V trimmed by 0 bases and J by 6 bases, 13 bases remained unmatched. The CDR3 totals 18 residues. CDR3 region: CASSVETMVAGRAGELFF. For the CDR3, the DNA is TGTGCCAGCAGCGTAGAGACAATGGTAGCGGGGAGGGCCGGGGAGCTGTTTTTT.

V gene TRBV13 combines with J gene TRBJ2-1; TRBD1 agrees at 9 bases. This CDR3 has 16 amino acids. CDR1 is PRHDT, CDR2 FYEKMQ, per germline (reference sequence). With 4 bases clipped from V and 1 base from J, the junction kept 5 bases outside the gene matches. The CDR3 sequence is CASSSGTGRSYNEQFF. The CDR3 DNA follows: TGTGCCAGCAGCTCGGGGACAGGGAGGTCCTACAATGAGCAGTTCTTC.

The V and J genes are TRBV7-2 and TRBJ2-7, with 7 bases identical to TRBD2. Looked up from germline, CDR1 is SGHTA and CDR2 is FQGNSA. CDR3 length equals 17 residues. Trimming cost V 6 bases and J 3 bases; bases outside gene matches: 17. As DNA, the CDR3 is TGTGCCAGCAGTTCGAGGGTCGGGGGGTTGGCAAACTACGAGCAGTACTTC. Protein product: CASSSRVGGLANYEQYF.

This clone was found a few times. The chain has TRBV7-6 and TRBJ2-1, with 12 bases aligning to TRBD2. This CDR3 contains 15 residues. Germline assignment: CDR1 SGHVS and CDR2 FNYEAQ. Trimming cost V 5 bases and J 4 bases; bases outside gene matches: 3. CDR3 loop: CASSRLAGEYNEQFF. CDR3 nucleotide sequence: TGTGCCAGCAGCAGACTAGCGGGGGAATACAATGAGCAGTTCTTC.

The V and J genes are TRBV28 and TRBJ1-5, with 12 bases aligning to TRBD1. This CDR3 spans 19 amino acids. Germline trimming cut 8 bases from V and 6 bases from J; bases unmatched to any gene: 20. Germline V gene data show CDR1 as MDHEN and CDR2 as SYDVKM. CDR3 amino acids: CASSEGGDRGLFWGQPQHF. CDR3 nucleotide sequence: TGTGCCAGCTCTGAAGGGGGGGACAGGGGGCTGTTTTGGGGTCAGCCCCAGCATTTT.

The rearrangement uses TRBV21-1 and TRBJ1-5; the DNA was not used to check the table's D call, TRBD1. TRBV21-1 is noted as a pseudogene. The CDR3 is 16 residues long. The CDR3 region is CASSKAGTGLNQPQHF. DNA of the CDR3: TGTGCCAGCAGCAAAGCAGGGACAGGCCTCAATCAGCCCCAGCATTTT.

The chain employs TRBV4-2 and TRBJ2-3, with TRBD2 matching over 10 bases. The CDR3 runs 18 residues. Germline V gives CDR1 LGHNA, CDR2 YNFKEQ. J lost 0 bases, V lost 3 bases, and 9 bases had no gene match. Here the CDR3 DNA reads TGTGCCAGCAGCCACGCCGGGACTAGCGACATGAGCACAGATACGCAGTATTTT. Protein product: CASSHAGTSDMSTDTQYF.

To note about this clone: Other DNA sequences in the sample encode the same CDR3. This rearrangement joins TRBV4-1 to TRBJ2-2; D remains unclear. This CDR3 is built from 14 residues. CDR1 and CDR2 from the germline V gene are MGHRA and YSYEKL. V shed 1 base and J shed 2 bases, with 5 bases lying between them. The CDR3 reads CASSQVRNTGELFF. The DNA for the CDR3 is TGCGCCAGCAGCCAAGTCCGTAACACCGGGGAGCTGTTTTTT.